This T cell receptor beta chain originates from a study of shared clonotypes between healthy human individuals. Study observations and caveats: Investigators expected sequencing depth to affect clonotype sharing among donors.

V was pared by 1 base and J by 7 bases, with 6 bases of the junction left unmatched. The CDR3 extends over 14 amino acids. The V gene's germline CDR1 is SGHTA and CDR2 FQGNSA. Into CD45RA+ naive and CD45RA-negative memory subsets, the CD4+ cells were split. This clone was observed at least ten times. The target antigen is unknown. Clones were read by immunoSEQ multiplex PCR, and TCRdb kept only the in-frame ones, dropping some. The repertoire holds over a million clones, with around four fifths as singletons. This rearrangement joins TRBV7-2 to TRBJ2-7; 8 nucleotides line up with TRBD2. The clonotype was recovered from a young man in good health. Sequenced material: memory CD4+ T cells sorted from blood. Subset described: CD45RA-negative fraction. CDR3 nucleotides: TGTGCCAGCAGCTTAGAATTTGGACTAGCAGAGCAGTACTTC. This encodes CASSLEFGLAEQYF.